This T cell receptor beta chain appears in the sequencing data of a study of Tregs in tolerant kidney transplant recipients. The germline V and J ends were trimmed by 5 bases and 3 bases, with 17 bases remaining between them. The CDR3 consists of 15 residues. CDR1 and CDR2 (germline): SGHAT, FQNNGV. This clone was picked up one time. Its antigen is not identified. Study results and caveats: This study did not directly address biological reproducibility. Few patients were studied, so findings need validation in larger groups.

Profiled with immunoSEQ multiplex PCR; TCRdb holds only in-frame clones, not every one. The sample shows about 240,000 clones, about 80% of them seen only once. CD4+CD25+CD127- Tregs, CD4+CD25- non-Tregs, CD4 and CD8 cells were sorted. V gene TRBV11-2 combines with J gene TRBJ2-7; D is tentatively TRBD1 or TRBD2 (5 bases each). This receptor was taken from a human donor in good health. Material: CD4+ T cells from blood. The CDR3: CASSPAGTALYEQYF. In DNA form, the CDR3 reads TGTGCCAGCAGCCCGGCCGGGACGGCACTCTACGAGCAGTACTTC.